This T cell receptor beta chain was observed in a study of OX40 agonist ivuxolimab in advanced cancers. V lost 1 base and J lost 3, with 9 bases in between. The CDR3 is 13 residues long. In germline, CDR1 is GTSNPN, CDR2 SVGIG (reference sequence). In regard to this clone: Antigen specificity is unknown.

TCRdb's table, derived via immunoSEQ multiplex PCR, lists solely in-frame clones and lacks some. This repertoire shows some 73,000 clones, 75% to 90% found once; its top ten account for approximately 0.51%. The study, taken as a whole, reports: At 0.1 to 3.0 mg/kg, clonal expansion of CD4+ and CD8+ blood T cells had occurred by week 6.

Sequencing used CD4+ or CD8+ T cells sorted from blood, obtained in a trial of the OX40 agonist ivuxolimab. The chain is built from TRBV30 and TRBJ1-2; D unresolved. This clonotype was sampled from an adult with an advanced solid tumor such as melanoma, head and neck, liver or kidney cancer. This chain's CDR3 is CAWSALGDYGYTF. Here the CDR3 DNA reads TGTGCCTGGAGTGCTTTGGGCGACTATGGCTACACCTTC.